This T cell receptor (beta chain) was documented in a study of shared clonotypes between healthy human individuals. Data came from immunoSEQ multiplex PCR; TCRdb stores just in-frame clones and leaves some out. The sample consists of 2 million to 2.5 million clones, 95% of them appearing once. In regard to this clone: Other DNA sequences from this sample encode an identical CDR3 as well.

The sample consisted of naive CD4+ T cells sorted from blood. Specified subset: CD45RA+ positively selected. The sequence was collected from a man aged 18 to 29 in good health.

CDR3 residues: CASSERGTEAFF. CDR3 sequence (DNA): TGTGCCAGCAGTGAAAGGGGCACTGAAGCTTTCTTT. V usage is TRBV6-1 and J usage is TRBJ1-1; D possibly corresponds to TRBD1 (5 bases). CDR1 MNHNS and CDR2 SASEGT come from the germline V gene. Trimming stripped 2 bases from V and 4 bases from J, with 5 bases between. The CDR3 extends over 12 amino acids.